The following is a T cell receptor (beta chain) sequence with its context. Its antigen is unknown. Every bit of the isolated RNA underwent reverse transcription, so sequencing read expressed TCRB transcripts. Assay: immunoSEQ multiplex PCR; the TCRdb copy retains only in-frame clones and omits some. This repertoire shows some 44,000 clones, about 66% found once; its top ten account for approximately 2%. These data originate in a study of beta chain features in type 1 diabetes. Study-wide results and limits: Within each of all four CD4+ subsets, Type 1 diabetes patients had TCRB CDR3s that were moderately but significantly shorter. Healthy donors had naive, central memory and Treg TCRB repertoires that appeared less similar than those seen among patients.

Germline V gene lookup returns CDR1 SGHKS and CDR2 YYEKEE (reference sequence). The CDR3 consists of 14 residues. Trimming pared 1 base from V and 1 base from J, leaving 8 bases between. Via the markers CD45RO/CCR7/CD25/CD127/CD95/CD27, stem cell-like memory, regulatory, central memory and naive CD4+ cells were sorted. V gene TRBV5-5 combines with J gene TRBJ1-1, with D unclear. The clonotype was recovered from a woman aged 18-29 years with type 1 diabetes. Sequencing input: Tregs from blood. CDR3 bases: TGTGCCAGCAGCTTGCGTGCGTCGAACACTGAAGCTTTCTTT. Protein sequence: CASSLRASNTEAFF.